The sequence of this T cell receptor beta chain was determined in a study of glioma-infiltrating T cells. This clonotype showed up many times. No antigen is known for it. Losses at the gene ends were 5 bases for V and 0 bases for J; bases not matched to a gene: 9. This CDR3 region has 15 residues. CDR1 and CDR2 from the germline V gene are DFQATT and SNEGSKA (reference sequence). Broader study findings: Tissue-blood divergence was below expectation in non-neoplastic patients, above in gliomas. Very few CDR3 sequences were shared between tissue and blood.

Using RNA template, CDR3s of TCR alpha and beta were amplified with iRepertoire arm-PCR. For one-step reverse transcription and amplification, about 85-400 ng of tissue mRNA or PBMC total RNA was used. TCRdb re-derived calls from the multiplex PCR reads in MiXCR, one entry per CDR3 protein. This table has more than 90,000 distinct CDR3 sequences, roughly 40% appearing once. The receptor comes from a human donor with low-grade glioma or glioblastoma, undergoing nonglioma brain surgery, or in good health (not recorded which). Sequenced input: glioma tissue, nonneoplastic brain tissue, or PBMCs (not recorded which). V usage is TRBV20-1 and J usage is TRBJ1-1, with 7 bases that match TRBD1. Here the CDR3 reads CSASGTALVNTEAFF. CDR3 in DNA: TGCAGTGCTTCCGGGACAGCGTTGGTGAACACTGAAGCTTTCTTT.